Below, 9 T cell receptor beta chains from the same sample are listed, as sequenced in a study of blood T cell repertoires in COVID-19. TCRdb's copy holds only in-frame clones and misses some; the assay was immunoSEQ multiplex PCR. The repertoire holds under 200,000 clones, with around 80% as singletons. Source material: PBMCs or T cells enriched from blood (not recorded which). Source of these receptors: a woman aged 55 to 70 who had recovered from COVID-19.

This clone was found a few times. The chain has TRBV10-3 and TRBJ1-6; TRBD1 matches 9 bases. Germline loops: CDR1 ENHRY, CDR2 SYGVKD. Trimming at V came to 2 bases and at J to 10 bases, leaving 6 bases not matched to a gene. The CDR3 totals 15 residues. The CDR3 sequence: CAISEVTGGNSPLHF. The CDR3 nucleotides read TGTGCCATCAGTGAGGTTACAGGGGGCAACTCACCCCTCCACTTT.

This sequence joins TRBV7-9 and TRBJ1-1; a possible D gene is TRBD1 (6 bases). The CDR3 sequence is 14 residues long. Germline V CDR1 and CDR2: SEHNR, FQNEAQ (reference sequence). V was clipped by 3 bases and J by 5 bases, with 13 bases between them. The chain's CDR3 is CASSFPLRGTEAFF. The CDR3 nucleotides are TGTGCCAGCAGCTTCCCCCTCAGGGGAACTGAAGCTTTCTTT.

V usage is TRBV21-1 and J usage is TRBJ2-7; the table gives TRBD1 as D, unverified against the DNA. TRBV21-1 is an annotated pseudogene. CDR3 length: 13 residues. CDR3 coding DNA: TGTGCCAGCAGCAAAGGGGACAGGGTCGAGCAGTACTTC. Translated: CASSKGDRVEQYF.

This clone was counted a few times. The chain combines TRBV5-6 with TRBJ2-2; 7 bases line up with TRBD1. From germline, CDR1 is SGHDT and CDR2 YYEEEE. The CDR3 spans 15 residues. Losses at the gene ends were 4 bases for V and 3 bases for J; bases not matched to a gene: 6. The CDR3 loop is CASSNRDRDTGELFF. Here the CDR3 DNA reads TGTGCCAGCAGCAACCGGGACAGAGACACCGGGGAGCTGTTTTTT.

This chain connects TRBV4-1 to TRBJ2-7; D uncertain. V lost 4 bases and J 2 bases, leaving 9 bases between the germline ends. The CDR3 loop spans 13 amino acids. The germline V gene has CDR1 MGHRA and CDR2 YSYEKL. The CDR3 nucleotides are TGCGCCAGCAGCCCCCCACAGACCTACGAGCAGTACTTC. Translation gives CASSPPQTYEQYF.

This clone occurred a few times. J is TRBJ2-1 and V is TRBV24-1, with TRBD2 matching 13 bases. Germline V gene lookup returns CDR1 KGHDR and CDR2 SFDVKD. The junction had 5 bases not matched to a gene; V was cut back by 4 bases and J by 6 bases. CDR3 length: 16 residues. The CDR3 sequence is CATSETSGGVRNEQFF. The CDR3 DNA is TGTGCCACCAGTGAAACTAGCGGGGGGGTACGCAATGAGCAGTTCTTC.

V gene TRBV6-1 combines with J gene TRBJ1-5; D ambiguous. The V gene's germline CDR1 is MNHNS and CDR2 SASEGT. The V end lost 1 base, the J end lost 4 bases, and 11 bases lay between the germline ends. The CDR3 loop spans 15 amino acids. CDR3 DNA sequence: TGTGCCAGCAGTGAAGGGAGAGGGAAGAATCAGCCCCAGCATTTT. Translated: CASSEGRGKNQPQHF.

V gene TRBV20-1 combines with J gene TRBJ1-1; the D gene is possibly TRBD1 (5 bases). Germline lookup yields CDR1 DFQATT and CDR2 SNEGSKA (reference sequence). Trimming stripped 2 bases from V and 5 bases from J, with 6 bases between. The CDR3 has 11 amino acids. The CDR3 here is CSARQGTEAFF. CDR3 nucleotide sequence: TGCAGTGCTAGACAGGGTACTGAAGCTTTCTTT.

CDR3 DNA sequence: TGTGCCAGCAGCTTGATTCGGGGTGCTAATGAAAAACTGTTTTTT. It translates to CASSLIRGANEKLFF. The chain employs TRBV5-6 and TRBJ1-4; D call uncertain. Germline values: CDR1 SGHDT, CDR2 YYEEEE. The CDR3 spans 15 residues. V lost 1 base, J lost 3 bases, and 10 bases lay in between.